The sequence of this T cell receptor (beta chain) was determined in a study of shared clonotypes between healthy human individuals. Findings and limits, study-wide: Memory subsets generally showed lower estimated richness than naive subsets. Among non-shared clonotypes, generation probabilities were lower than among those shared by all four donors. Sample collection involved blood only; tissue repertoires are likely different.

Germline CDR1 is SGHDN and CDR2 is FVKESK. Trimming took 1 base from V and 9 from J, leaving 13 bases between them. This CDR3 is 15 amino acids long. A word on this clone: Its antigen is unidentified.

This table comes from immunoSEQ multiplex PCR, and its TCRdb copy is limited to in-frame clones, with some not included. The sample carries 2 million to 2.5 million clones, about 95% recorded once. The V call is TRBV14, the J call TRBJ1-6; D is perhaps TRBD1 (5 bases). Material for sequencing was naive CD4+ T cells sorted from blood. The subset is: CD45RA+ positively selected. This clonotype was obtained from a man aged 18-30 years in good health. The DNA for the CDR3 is TGTGCCAGCAGCCAAGTCGGGGCCGTGGGTTCACCCCTCCACTTT. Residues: CASSQVGAVGSPLHF.